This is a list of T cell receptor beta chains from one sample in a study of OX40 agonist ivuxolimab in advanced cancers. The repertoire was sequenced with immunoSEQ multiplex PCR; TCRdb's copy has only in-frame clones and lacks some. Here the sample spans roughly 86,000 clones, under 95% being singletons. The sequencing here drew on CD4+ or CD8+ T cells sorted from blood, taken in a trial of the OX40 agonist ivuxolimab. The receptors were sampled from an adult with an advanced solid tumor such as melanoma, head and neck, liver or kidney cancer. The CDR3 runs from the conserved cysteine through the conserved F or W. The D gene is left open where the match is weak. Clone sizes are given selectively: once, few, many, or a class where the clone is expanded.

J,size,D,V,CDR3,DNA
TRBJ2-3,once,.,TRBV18,CASSPGSSTDTQYF,TGTGCCAGCTCACCCGGGTCAAGCACAGATACGCAGTATTTT
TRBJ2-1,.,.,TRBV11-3,CASSSRGIGEQFF,TGTGCCAGCAGCTCACGCGGGATTGGTGAGCAGTTCTTC
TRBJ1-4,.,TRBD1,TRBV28,CASSRGGSNEKLFF,TGTGCCAGCAGCCGAGGGGGCTCTAATGAAAAACTGTTTTTT
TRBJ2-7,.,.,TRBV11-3,CASSWGITQYF,TGTGCCAGCAGTTGGGGGATCACGCAGTACTTC
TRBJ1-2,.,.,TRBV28,CASSLGQNFYGYTF,TGTGCCAGCAGTTTAGGACAGAATTTCTATGGCTACACCTTC
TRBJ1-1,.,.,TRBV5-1,CASSSTLLNTEAFF,TGCGCCAGCAGCTCGACACTCTTGAACACTGAAGCTTTCTTT
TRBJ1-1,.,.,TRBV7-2,CASSFKMEAFF,TGTGCCAGCAGCTTTAAGATGGAAGCTTTCTTT
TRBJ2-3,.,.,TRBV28,CASSLPGTSEDTQYF,TGTGCCAGCAGTTTACCAGGAACTTCGGAAGATACGCAGTATTTT
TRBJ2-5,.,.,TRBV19,CASSGTVQETQYF,TGTGCCAGTAGTGGAACTGTACAAGAGACCCAGTACTTC
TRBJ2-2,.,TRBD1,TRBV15,CATSREAGGYPNTGELFF,TGTGCCACCAGCAGAGAGGCAGGGGGCTATCCGAACACCGGGGAGCTGTTTTTT
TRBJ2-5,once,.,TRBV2,CASSEIRAQETQYF,TGTGCCAGCAGTGAAATAAGGGCCCAAGAGACCCAGTACTTC
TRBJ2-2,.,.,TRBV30,CAWSVWGYRNTGELFF,TGTGCCTGGAGTGTATGGGGGTATAGGAACACCGGGGAGCTGTTTTTT
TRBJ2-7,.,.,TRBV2,CASRQDSSYEQYF,TGTGCCAGCAGACAGGATTCGAGCTACGAGCAGTACTTC
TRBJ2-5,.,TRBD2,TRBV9,CASSVGSSGSVGQETQYF,TGTGCCAGCAGCGTAGGGTCTAGCGGGAGCGTGGGGCAAGAGACCCAGTACTTC
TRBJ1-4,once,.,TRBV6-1,CASSVPPQGTNEKLFF,TGTGCCAGCAGTGTCCCCCCGCAGGGAACTAATGAAAAACTGTTTTTT
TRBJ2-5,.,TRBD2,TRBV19,CASSLRGGRETQYF,TGTGCCAGTAGTCTGCGGGGGGGCAGGGAGACCCAGTACTTC
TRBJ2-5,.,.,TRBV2,CASSGVSGRGETQYF,TGTGCCAGCAGTGGGGTTAGCGGTAGGGGGGAGACCCAGTACTTC
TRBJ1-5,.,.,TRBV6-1,CASSGTGTDPQHF,TGTGCCAGCAGTGGGACGGGGACGGATCCCCAGCATTTT
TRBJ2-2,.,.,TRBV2,CASATGLTGELFF,TGTGCCAGCGCTACAGGGTTGACCGGGGAGCTGTTTTTT
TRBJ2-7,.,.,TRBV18,CASSPTGWWDEQYF,TGTGCCAGCTCACCAACGGGGTGGTGGGACGAGCAGTACTTC
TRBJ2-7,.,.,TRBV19,CASSIGGPPFNEQYF,TGTGCCAGTAGTATCGGGGGGCCCCCTTTTAACGAGCAGTACTTC
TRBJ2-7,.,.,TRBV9,CASSVAGDVSLYEQYF,TGTGCCAGCAGCGTAGCCGGGGACGTAAGCCTCTACGAGCAGTACTTC